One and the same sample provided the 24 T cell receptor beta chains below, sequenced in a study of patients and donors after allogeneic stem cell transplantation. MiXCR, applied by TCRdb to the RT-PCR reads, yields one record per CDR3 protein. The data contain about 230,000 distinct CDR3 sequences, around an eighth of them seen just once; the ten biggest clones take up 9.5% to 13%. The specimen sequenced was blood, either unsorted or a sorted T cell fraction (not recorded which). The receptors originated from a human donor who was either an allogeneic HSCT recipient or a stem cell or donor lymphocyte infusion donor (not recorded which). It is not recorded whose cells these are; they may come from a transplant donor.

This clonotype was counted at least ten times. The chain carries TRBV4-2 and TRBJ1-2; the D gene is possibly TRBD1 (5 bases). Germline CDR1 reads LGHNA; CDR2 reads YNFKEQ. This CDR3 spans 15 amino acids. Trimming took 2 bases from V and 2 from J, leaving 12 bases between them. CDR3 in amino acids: CASSQTGVGNYGYTF. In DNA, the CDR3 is TGTGCCAGCAGCCAAACGGGGGTTGGCAACTATGGCTACACCTTC.

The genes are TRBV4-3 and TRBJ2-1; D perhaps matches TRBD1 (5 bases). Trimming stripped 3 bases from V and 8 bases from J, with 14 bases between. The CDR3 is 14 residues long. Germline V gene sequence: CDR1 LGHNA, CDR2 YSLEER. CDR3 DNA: TGCGCCAGCAGCCAGGCCGGGCCCAGGGATGAGCAGTTCTTC. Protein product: CASSQAGPRDEQFF.

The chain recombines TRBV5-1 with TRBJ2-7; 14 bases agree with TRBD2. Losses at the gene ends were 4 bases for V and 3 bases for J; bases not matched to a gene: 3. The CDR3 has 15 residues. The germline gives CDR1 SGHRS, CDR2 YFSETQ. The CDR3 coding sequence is TGCGCCAGCAGCATTGGGACTAGCGGGAGCTACGAGCAGTACTTC. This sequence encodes CASSIGTSGSYEQYF.

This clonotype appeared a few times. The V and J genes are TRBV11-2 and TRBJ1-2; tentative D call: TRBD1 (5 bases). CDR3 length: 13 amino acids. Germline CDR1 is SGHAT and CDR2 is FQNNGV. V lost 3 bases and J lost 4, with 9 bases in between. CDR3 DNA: TGTGCCAGCAGCTTTGACAGTCCCTATGGCTACACCTTC. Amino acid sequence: CASSFDSPYGYTF.

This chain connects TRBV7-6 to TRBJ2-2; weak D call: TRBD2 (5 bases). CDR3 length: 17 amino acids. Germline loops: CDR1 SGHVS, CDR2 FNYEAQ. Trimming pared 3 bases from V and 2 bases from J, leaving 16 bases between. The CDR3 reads CASSFGVKRFNTGELFF. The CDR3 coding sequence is TGTGCCAGCAGCTTCGGGGTTAAACGATTTAACACCGGGGAGCTGTTTTTT.

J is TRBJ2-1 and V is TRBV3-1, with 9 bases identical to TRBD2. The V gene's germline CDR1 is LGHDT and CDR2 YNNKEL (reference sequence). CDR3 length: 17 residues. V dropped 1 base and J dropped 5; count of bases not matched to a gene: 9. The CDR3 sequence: CASSQGVGGGDNNEQFF. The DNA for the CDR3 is TGTGCCAGCAGCCAAGGGGTCGGCGGGGGGGATAACAATGAGCAGTTCTTC.

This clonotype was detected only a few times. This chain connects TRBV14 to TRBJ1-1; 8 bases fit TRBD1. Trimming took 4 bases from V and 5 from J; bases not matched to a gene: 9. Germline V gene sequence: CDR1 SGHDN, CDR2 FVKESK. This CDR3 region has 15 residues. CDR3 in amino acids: CASSPIGTGRTEAFF. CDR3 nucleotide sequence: TGTGCCAGCAGCCCTATCGGGACAGGAAGGACTGAAGCTTTCTTT.

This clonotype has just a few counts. The CDR3 loop is CASSYSTGAGGSKNIQYF. In DNA, the CDR3 is TGTGCCAGCAGTTACTCGACAGGGGCTGGAGGGAGCAAAAACATTCAGTACTTC. This rearrangement joins TRBV6-2 or TRBV6-3 to TRBJ2-4; 8 bases match TRBD1. With V trimmed by 0 bases and J by 3 bases, 10 bases remained unmatched. The germline gives CDR1 MNHEY, CDR2 SVGEGT. This CDR3 has 18 amino acids.

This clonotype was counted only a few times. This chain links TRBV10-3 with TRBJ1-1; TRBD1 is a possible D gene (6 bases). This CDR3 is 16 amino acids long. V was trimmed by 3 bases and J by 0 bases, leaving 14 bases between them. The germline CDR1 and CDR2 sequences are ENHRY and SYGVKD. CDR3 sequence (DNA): TGTGCCATCAGTGACTACCGGGACATTTTGAACACTGAAGCTTTCTTT. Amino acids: CAISDYRDILNTEAFF.

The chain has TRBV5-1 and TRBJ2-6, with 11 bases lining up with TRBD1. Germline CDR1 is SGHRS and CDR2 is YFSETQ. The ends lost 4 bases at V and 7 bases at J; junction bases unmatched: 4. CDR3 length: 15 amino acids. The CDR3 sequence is CASSVGQGAANVLTF. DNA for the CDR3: TGCGCCAGCAGCGTTGGACAGGGGGCTGCCAACGTCCTGACTTTC.

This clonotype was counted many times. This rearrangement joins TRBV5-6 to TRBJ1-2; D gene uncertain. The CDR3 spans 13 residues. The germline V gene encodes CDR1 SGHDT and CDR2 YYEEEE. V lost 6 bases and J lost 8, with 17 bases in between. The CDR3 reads CASTPSISGGYTF. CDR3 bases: TGTGCCAGCACCCCCTCGATTAGTGGCGGCTACACCTTC.

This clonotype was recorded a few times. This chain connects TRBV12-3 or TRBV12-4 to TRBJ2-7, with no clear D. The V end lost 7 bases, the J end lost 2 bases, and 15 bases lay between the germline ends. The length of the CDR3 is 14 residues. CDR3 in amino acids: CASTFRRPTYEQYF. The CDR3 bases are TGTGCCAGCACTTTCCGGCGGCCGACCTACGAGCAGTACTTC.

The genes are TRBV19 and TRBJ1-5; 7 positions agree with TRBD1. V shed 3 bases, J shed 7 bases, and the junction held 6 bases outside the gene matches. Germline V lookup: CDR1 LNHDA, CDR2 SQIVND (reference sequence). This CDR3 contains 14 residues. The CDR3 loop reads CASSIRGNQQPQHF. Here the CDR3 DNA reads TGTGCCAGTAGTATCAGGGGGAACCAGCAGCCCCAGCATTTT.

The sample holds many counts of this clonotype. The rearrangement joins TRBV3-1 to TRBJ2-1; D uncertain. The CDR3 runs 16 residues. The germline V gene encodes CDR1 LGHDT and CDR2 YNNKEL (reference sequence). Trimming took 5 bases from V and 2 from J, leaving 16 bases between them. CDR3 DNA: TGTGCCAGCAGCTCGCTAGGCCCACTTACCTACAATGAGCAGTTCTTC. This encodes CASSSLGPLTYNEQFF.

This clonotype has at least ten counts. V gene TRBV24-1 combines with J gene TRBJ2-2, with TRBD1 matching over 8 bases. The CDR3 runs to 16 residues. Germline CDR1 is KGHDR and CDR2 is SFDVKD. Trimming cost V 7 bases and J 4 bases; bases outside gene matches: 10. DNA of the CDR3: TGTGCCACCAGCGCATCCGGGACAGGTGTCACCGGGGAGCTGTTTTTT. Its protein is CATSASGTGVTGELFF.

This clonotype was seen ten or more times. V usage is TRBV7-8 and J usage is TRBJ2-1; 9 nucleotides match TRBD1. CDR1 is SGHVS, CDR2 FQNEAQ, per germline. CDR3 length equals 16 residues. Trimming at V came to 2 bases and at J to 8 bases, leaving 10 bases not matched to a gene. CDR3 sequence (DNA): TGTGCCAGCAGCTTAAGAGGGACAGGGTGGAGCTATGAGCAGTTCTTC. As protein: CASSLRGTGWSYEQFF.

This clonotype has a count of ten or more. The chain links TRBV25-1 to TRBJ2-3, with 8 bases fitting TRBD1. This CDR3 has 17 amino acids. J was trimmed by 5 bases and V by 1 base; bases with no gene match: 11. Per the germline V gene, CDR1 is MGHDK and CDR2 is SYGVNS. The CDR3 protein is CASSELPRQGAGDTQYF. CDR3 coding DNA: TGTGCCAGCAGTGAATTGCCCCGGCAGGGGGCAGGAGATACGCAGTATTTT.

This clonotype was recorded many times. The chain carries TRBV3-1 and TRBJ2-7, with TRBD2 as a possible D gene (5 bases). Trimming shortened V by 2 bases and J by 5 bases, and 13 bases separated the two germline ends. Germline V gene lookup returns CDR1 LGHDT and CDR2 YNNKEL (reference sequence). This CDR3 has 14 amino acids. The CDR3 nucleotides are TGTGCCAGCAGCCAATCCGGGGTTATAGACGAGCAGTACTTC. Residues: CASSQSGVIDEQYF.

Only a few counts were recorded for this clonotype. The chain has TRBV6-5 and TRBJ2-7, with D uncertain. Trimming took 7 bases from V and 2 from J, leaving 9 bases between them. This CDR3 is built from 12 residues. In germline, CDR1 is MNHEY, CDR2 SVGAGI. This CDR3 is CASTGSPYEQYF. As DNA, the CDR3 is TGTGCCAGCACGGGCAGCCCCTACGAGCAGTACTTC.

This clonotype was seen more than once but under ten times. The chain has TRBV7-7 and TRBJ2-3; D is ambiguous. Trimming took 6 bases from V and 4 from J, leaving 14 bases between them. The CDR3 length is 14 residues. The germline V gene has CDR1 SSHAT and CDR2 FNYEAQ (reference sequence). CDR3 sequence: CASSRDLPPDTQYF. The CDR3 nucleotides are TGTGCCAGCAGTCGTGACCTGCCCCCAGATACGCAGTATTTT. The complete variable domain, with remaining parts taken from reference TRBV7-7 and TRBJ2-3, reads GAGVSQSPRYKVTKRGQDVTLRCDPISSHATLYWYQQALGQGPEFLTYFNYEAQPDKSGLPSDRFSAERPEGSISTLTIQRTEQRDSAMYRCASSRDLPPDTQYFGPGTRLTVL.

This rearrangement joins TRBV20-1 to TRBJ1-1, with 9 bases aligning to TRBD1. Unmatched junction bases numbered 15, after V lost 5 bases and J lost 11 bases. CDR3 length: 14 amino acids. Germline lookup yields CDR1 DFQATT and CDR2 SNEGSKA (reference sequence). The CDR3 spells CSALNRDREIGAFF. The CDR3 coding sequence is TGCAGTGCTTTAAACCGGGACAGGGAGATTGGTGCTTTCTTT.

The CDR3 nucleotides are TGTGCCAGCAGTGGGGGGGACAGCTCCAATCAGCCCCAGCATTTT. It yields the protein CASSGGDSSNQPQHF. The V call is TRBV2, the J call TRBJ1-5; 7 bases line up with TRBD1. CDR1 is SNHLY and CDR2 is FYNNEI in the germline V gene. V lost 4 bases, J lost 3 bases, and 6 bases stayed unmatched. The CDR3 spans 15 residues.

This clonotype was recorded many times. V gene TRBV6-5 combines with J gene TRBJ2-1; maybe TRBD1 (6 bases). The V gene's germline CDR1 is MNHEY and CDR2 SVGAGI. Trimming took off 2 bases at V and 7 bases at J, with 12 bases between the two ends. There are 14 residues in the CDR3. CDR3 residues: CASSYTLDSNEQFF. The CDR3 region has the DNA TGTGCCAGCAGTTACACCCTGGACAGTAATGAGCAGTTCTTC.

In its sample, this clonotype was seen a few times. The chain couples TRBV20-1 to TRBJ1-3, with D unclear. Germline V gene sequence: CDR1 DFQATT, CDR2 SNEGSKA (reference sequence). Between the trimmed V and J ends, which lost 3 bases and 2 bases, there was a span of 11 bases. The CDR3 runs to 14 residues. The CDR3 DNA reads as TGCAGTGCTAGGGTGCGAGGGCCTGGAAACACCATATATTTT. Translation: CSARVRGPGNTIYF.